Here is one TCR beta chain with its context. Its target is unknown. Samples came from healthy bone marrow donors. The data stem from a study of cytomegalovirus exposure and HLA in healthy donors. Across the study: A preliminary data release comprised 91 million or so unique TCRs obtained from HLA-typed donors. The study placed around 85% of its approximately 360 genotyped donors in the Caucasian-associated ancestry cluster.

The trim removed 3 bases at V and 9 bases at J, leaving 9 bases unmatched. Germline V gives CDR1 LNHDA, CDR2 SQIVND (reference sequence). The CDR3 has 14 residues. Researchers ran the PCR with 60 Vbeta and 13 Jbeta primers. Generated by immunoSEQ multiplex PCR, the TCRdb table keeps only in-frame clones and is missing some. The sample records around 78,000 clones, roughly 60% being singletons. General study findings and limits: The study listed under 200 cytomegalovirus-associated TCR beta chains.

The genes are TRBV19 and TRBJ1-1; 8 bases map to TRBD1. The receptor was isolated from a man aged 25 to 40 in good health and CMV-seropositive. The material sequenced was PBMCs. CDR3 region: CASSIDRGFGKAFF. The CDR3 DNA sequence: TGTGCCAGTAGTATCGACAGGGGATTCGGTAAAGCTTTCTTT.